The rows below give T cell receptor beta chains drawn from one sample of a study of OX40 agonist ivuxolimab in advanced cancers. Assay: immunoSEQ multiplex PCR; the TCRdb copy retains only in-frame clones and omits some. The sample records fewer than 70,000 clones, over 65% being singletons. Sequenced material: CD4+ or CD8+ T cells sorted from blood, taken in a trial of the OX40 agonist ivuxolimab. The receptors shown here come from an adult with an advanced solid tumor such as melanoma, head and neck, liver or kidney cancer. CDR3s include the opening cysteine and the closing phenylalanine or tryptophan. The D gene is left open where the match is weak. Clone size is stated in some rows and not others, as once, few, many or a class when expanded.

D	size	J	V	CDR3	DNA
NA	NA	TRBJ2-7	TRBV19	CASSLLDPRSEQYF	TGTGCCAGTAGTCTACTCGACCCGAGGTCCGAGCAGTACTTC
NA	NA	TRBJ2-1	TRBV6-5	CASVREPIGGEQFF	TGTGCCAGCGTGAGGGAACCGATCGGAGGGGAGCAGTTCTTC
TRBD1	NA	TRBJ2-7	TRBV29-1	CSAGQGGPYEQYF	TGCAGCGCTGGACAGGGGGGACCATACGAGCAGTACTTC
NA	NA	TRBJ2-4	TRBV2	CASSLGPEDIQYF	TGTGCCAGCAGCCTAGGGCCCGAAGACATTCAGTACTTC
NA	NA	TRBJ1-2	TRBV11-3	CASSLGAANYGYTF	TGTGCCAGCAGCTTGGGGGCGGCTAACTATGGCTACACCTTC
NA	NA	TRBJ1-6	TRBV7-2	CASSPYLGTSPLHF	TGTGCCAGCAGCCCCTACCTGGGGACATCACCCCTCCACTTT
NA	NA	TRBJ2-7	TRBV11-3	CASSRDISSYEQYF	TGTGCCAGCAGCAGGGACATTAGCTCCTACGAGCAGTACTTC
NA	few	TRBJ2-1	TRBV5-5	CASSLARIYNEQFF	TGTGCCAGCAGCTTGGCCAGGATATACAATGAGCAGTTCTTC
NA	NA	TRBJ1-5	TRBV29-1	CSAQPGDSNQPQHF	TGCAGCGCCCAACCTGGGGACAGCAATCAGCCCCAGCATTTT
TRBD1	NA	TRBJ2-7	TRBV28	CASSRIQGKGYF	TGTGCCAGCAGTCGAATACAGGGGAAGGGATACTTC
NA	NA	TRBJ2-7	TRBV30	CAWSLADWYEQYF	TGTGCCTGGAGTTTGGCGGATTGGTACGAGCAGTACTTC
NA	NA	TRBJ2-7	TRBV7-8	CASSLTGGREDF	TGTGCCAGCAGCTTAACGGGGGGCAGGGAGGACTTC
NA	NA	TRBJ2-5	TRBV2	CASSSRIQETQYF	TGTGCCAGCAGTTCGCGGATACAAGAGACCCAGTACTTC
TRBD1	once	TRBJ2-7	TRBV9	CASSVRQGVGEQYF	TGTGCCAGCAGCGTAAGACAGGGGGTGGGCGAGCAGTACTTC
TRBD1	NA	TRBJ2-1	TRBV14	CASQPGQGVYEQFF	TGTGCCAGCCAACCGGGACAGGGGGTTTATGAGCAGTTCTTC
NA	NA	TRBJ2-3	TRBV7-3	CASSSALGEDTQYF	TGTGCCAGCAGCTCCGCTCTGGGGGAAGATACGCAGTATTTT
TRBD1	NA	TRBJ2-1	TRBV9	CASSVGGQGADEQFF	TGTGCCAGCAGCGTCGGCGGTCAGGGGGCCGATGAGCAGTTCTTC
TRBD1	NA	TRBJ2-7	TRBV28	CASSLWDRTSYEQYF	TGTGCCAGCAGTTTGTGGGACAGGACCTCCTACGAGCAGTACTTC
NA	NA	TRBJ1-1	TRBV18	CASSQGSNTEAFF	TGTGCCAGCTCACAGGGGTCGAACACTGAAGCTTTCTTT
NA	NA	TRBJ1-6	TRBV19	CASKGADNSPLHF	TGTGCCAGTAAGGGAGCCGATAATTCACCCCTCCACTTT
TRBD1	NA	TRBJ2-1	TRBV18	CASSPSGQGSNEQFF	TGTGCCAGCTCACCTTCGGGACAGGGATCCAATGAGCAGTTCTTC
NA	NA	TRBJ2-1	TRBV27	CASSLSGGSYNEQFF	TGTGCCAGCAGTTTATCCGGTGGCTCCTACAATGAGCAGTTCTTC
NA	NA	TRBJ1-5	TRBV28	CASSTPQGRTGNQPQHF	TGTGCCAGCAGCACCCCCCAGGGGCGTACGGGCAATCAGCCCCAGCATTTT
NA	NA	TRBJ1-6	TRBV30	CAWSVRTGHSPLHF	TGTGCCTGGAGTGTTCGGACCGGGCATTCACCCCTCCACTTT
TRBD2	NA	TRBJ2-7	TRBV6-5	CASSYGLAPRYEQYF	TGTGCCAGCAGTTACGGACTAGCGCCTCGCTACGAGCAGTACTTC
NA	NA	TRBJ2-7	TRBV19	CASSEGSGSNEQYF	TGTGCCAGTAGTGAGGGCTCTGGGTCTAACGAGCAGTACTTC
NA	NA	TRBJ2-7	TRBV29-1	CSVEREPPYEQYF	TGCAGCGTTGAAAGGGAACCCCCCTACGAGCAGTACTTC
TRBD2	NA	TRBJ2-1	TRBV7-2	CASSLGLAGNNEQFF	TGTGCCAGCAGCCTTGGACTAGCGGGGAACAATGAGCAGTTCTTC
NA	NA	TRBJ2-7	TRBV19	CASSMGHPTYEQYF	TGTGCCAGTAGTATGGGGCACCCAACCTACGAGCAGTACTTC
NA	NA	TRBJ2-1	TRBV28	CASTVTDNEQFF	TGTGCCAGCACTGTTACGGACAATGAGCAGTTCTTC
NA	NA	TRBJ1-3	TRBV10-3	CAISVQGNTIYF	TGTGCCATCAGTGTACAGGGAAACACCATATATTTT
NA	NA	TRBJ1-2	TRBV7-2	CASSGEDGLYGYTF	TGTGCCAGCAGCGGGGAGGACGGGCTCTATGGCTACACCTTC
NA	NA	TRBJ2-7	TRBV7-3	CASSLNPGYEQYF	TGTGCCAGCAGCTTAAATCCCGGTTACGAGCAGTACTTC
NA	NA	TRBJ1-6	TRBV7-9	CASSPPSQSSYNSPLHF	TGTGCCAGCAGCCCCCCATCACAGAGCTCCTATAATTCACCCCTCCACTTT
TRBD1	NA	TRBJ1-2	TRBV15	CATSSGTGTDYGYTF	TGTGCCACCAGCAGCGGGACAGGCACCGATTATGGCTACACCTTC
TRBD2	NA	TRBJ2-1	TRBV5-6	CASSIGLAGINEQFF	TGTGCCAGCAGCATCGGACTAGCGGGGATCAATGAGCAGTTCTTC
TRBD2	NA	TRBJ2-1	TRBV6-5	CASNKSGRRGEQFF	TGTGCCAGCAACAAATCCGGGAGGAGAGGGGAGCAGTTCTTC
NA	NA	TRBJ2-5	TRBV6-6	CASSSQETQYF	TGTGCCAGCAGTTCCCAAGAGACCCAGTACTTC
NA	NA	TRBJ1-5	TRBV6-1	CASSPGIRLNQPQHF	TGTGCCAGCAGTCCTGGGATCAGACTCAATCAGCCCCAGCATTTT
TRBD2	NA	TRBJ2-5	TRBV7-7	CASSLDSGGGGETQYF	TGTGCTAGCAGCTTAGACTCGGGGGGAGGTGGTGAGACCCAGTACTTC
NA	few	TRBJ2-3	TRBV28	CASRVEGADTQYF	TGTGCCAGCAGAGTAGAGGGGGCAGATACGCAGTATTTT
NA	NA	TRBJ1-3	TRBV29-1	CSVEGLSGNTIYF	TGCAGCGTTGAAGGACTCTCTGGGAACACCATATATTTT
NA	NA	TRBJ2-7	TRBV19	CASSIDQEYEQYF	TGTGCCAGTAGTATAGATCAAGAGTACGAGCAGTACTTC
TRBD1	NA	TRBJ2-2	TRBV6-4	CASSDRGLGTGELFF	TGTGCCAGCAGTGACAGGGGGCTCGGGACCGGGGAGCTGTTTTTT
TRBD1	NA	TRBJ2-7	TRBV10-3	CAISAGTGAYEQYF	TGTGCCATCAGTGCCGGGACAGGGGCCTACGAGCAGTACTTC
NA	once	TRBJ1-4	TRBV5-1	CASSLGTLFNNEKLFF	TGCGCCAGCAGCCTTGGGACTCTTTTTAATAATGAAAAACTGTTTTTT
NA	NA	TRBJ1-1	TRBV9	CASSVRGWGGTEAFF	TGTGCCAGCAGCGTGAGAGGTTGGGGGGGAACTGAAGCTTTCTTT
TRBD1	NA	TRBJ1-3	TRBV7-2	CASSLTADRNSGNTIYF	TGTGCCAGCAGCTTAACAGCGGACAGGAACTCTGGAAACACCATATATTTT
NA	once	TRBJ2-6	TRBV18	CASSPEGPSSGANVLTF	TGTGCCAGCTCACCAGAGGGGCCAAGCTCTGGGGCCAACGTCCTGACTTTC
TRBD2	NA	TRBJ2-3	TRBV4-2	CASSQVTGSGGTSTDTQYF	TGTGCCAGCAGCCAAGTCACGGGTAGCGGGGGGACTAGCACAGATACGCAGTATTTT
NA	NA	TRBJ2-2	TRBV30	CAWSVLKEELFF	TGTGCCTGGAGTGTACTGAAAGAGGAGCTGTTTTTT
TRBD2	NA	TRBJ2-3	TRBV30	CAWSGFPTSGDADTQYF	TGTGCCTGGAGTGGGTTTCCGACTAGCGGGGATGCAGATACGCAGTATTTT
NA	NA	TRBJ2-6	TRBV7-9	CASSLAGSGANVLTF	TGTGCCAGCAGCTTAGCAGGGTCCGGGGCCAACGTCCTGACTTTC
NA	NA	TRBJ2-2	TRBV5-4	CASSPDTGTGELFF	TGTGCCAGCAGCCCCGACACCGGCACCGGGGAGCTGTTTTTT
NA	NA	TRBJ2-3	TRBV5-1	CASGSGPGGTDTQYF	TGCGCCAGCGGGTCGGGCCCAGGAGGAACAGATACGCAGTATTTT
NA	NA	TRBJ1-2	TRBV28	CASSWKGINGYTF	TGTGCCAGCAGTTGGAAGGGTATCAATGGCTACACCTTC
TRBD2	NA	TRBJ2-5	TRBV6-1	CASRQNGGAQETQYF	TGTGCCAGCAGACAAAACGGGGGGGCACAAGAGACCCAGTACTTC
NA	NA	TRBJ1-4	TRBV9	CASTAEGSEKLFF	TGTGCCAGCACCGCCGAGGGGTCGGAAAAACTGTTTTTT